The 12 T cell receptor beta chains reported below all come from one sample, sequenced in a study of T cells in Graves' hyperthyroidism and ophthalmopathy. Authors of the study amplified TCR beta CDR3 regions from RNA transcripts. First-round RT-PCR with HTBI primers amplified the TCR CDR3 region. TCRdb recomputed calls from the multiplex PCR reads with MiXCR, one row per CDR3 protein. The sample has approximately 410,000 distinct CDR3 sequences, 14% to 15% seen once. The material sequenced was blood. The receptors stem from a man aged 18 to 30 with Graves' ophthalmopathy.

On this clonotype itself: Sequence at one end of the junction differs from germline and may be a read error. This chain uses TRBV3-1 with TRBJ2-3, with unresolved D. Germline CDR1 is LGHDT and CDR2 is YNNKEL (reference sequence). The length of the CDR3 is 14 residues. This chain's CDR3 is CASSLAGAGDMQYF. The CDR3, as DNA: TGTGCCAGCAGCCTCGCAGGAGCTGGGGATATGCAGTATTTT.

This chain uses TRBV19 with TRBJ1-1; unclear D gene. The CDR3 extends over 17 amino acids. Germline values: CDR1 LNHDA, CDR2 SQIVND (reference sequence). The CDR3 is CATLGSGEVILGTEAFF. The CDR3 nucleotides read TGTGCTACGCTCGGCTCCGGGGAGGTCATCCTGGGCACTGAAGCTTTCTTT.

V and J are TRBV12-3 or TRBV12-4 and TRBJ1-4; no definite D call. V lost 3 bases to trimming and J lost 7 bases, with 12 bases between them. The CDR3 has 14 residues. Here the CDR3 DNA reads TGTGCCAGCAGTTTGGCGGTGAATGGTGAAAAACTGTTTTTT. It specifies CASSLAVNGEKLFF.

This clonotype has at least ten counts. The chain recombines TRBV12-3 or TRBV12-4 with TRBJ2-3; D remains unclear. This CDR3 is built from 12 residues. Trimming removed 6 bases from V and 0 bases from J, with 4 bases in between. Here the CDR3 DNA reads TGTGCCAGCAGGTCTAGCACAGATACGCAGTATTTT. Amino acid sequence: CASRSSTDTQYF.

This clonotype appeared a few times. The chain couples TRBV4-1 to TRBJ1-2; tentative D call: TRBD1 (5 bases). Germline loops: CDR1 MGHRA, CDR2 YSYEKL. Trimming left V 8 bases short and J 5 bases short, with 18 bases between. CDR3 length: 14 amino acids. DNA for the CDR3: TGCGCCAGCGGCTCGGGGGGGGATATTTATGGCTACACCTTC. This sequence encodes CASGSGGDIYGYTF.

This clonotype occurred a few times. Germline and junction disagree at one end, which may indicate a read error. This chain links TRBV11-1 with TRBJ1-2, with 8 bases that match TRBD1. The CDR3 totals 14 residues. Germline V gives CDR1 SGHAT, CDR2 FQDESV (reference sequence). In DNA, the CDR3 is TGTGCCGGCAGCCCCACACAGGGGGTCTATGGCTACACCTTC. Translated, it gives CAGSPTQGVYGYTF.

J is TRBJ2-1 and V is TRBV6-1; 7 bases align to TRBD2. The CDR3 extends over 15 amino acids. V lost 2 bases and J lost 7; bases outside the gene matches: 8. From germline, CDR1 is MNHNS and CDR2 SASEGT. CDR3 coding DNA: TGTGCCAGCAGTGAAAGGATCGGGGGGTTGAATGAGCAGTTCTTC. Amino acids: CASSERIGGLNEQFF.

This clonotype was picked up a small number of times. The rearrangement joins TRBV20-1 to TRBJ2-1; 13 bases are shared with TRBD2. Per germline, CDR1 DFQATT and CDR2 SNEGSKA (reference sequence). The ends lost 3 bases at V and 3 bases at J; junction bases unmatched: 14. The CDR3 spans 19 residues. The DNA of the CDR3 is TGCAGTGCTAGGTGGACTAGCGGGAGTCGCGCGCCGATCTACAATGAGCAGTTCTTC. Translation: CSARWTSGSRAPIYNEQFF.

Only a few counts were recorded for this clonotype. At one boundary the junction diverges from the germline segment, which might be a read error. V usage is TRBV27 and J usage is TRBJ2-1; tentative D call: TRBD2 (5 bases). The CDR3 has 15 residues. CDR1 is MNHEY, CDR2 SMNVEV, per germline (reference sequence). The CDR3 reads CASSFSGAAYNEQFF. The DNA for the CDR3 is TGTGCCAGTAGTTTTTCAGGAGCGGCCTACAATGAGCAGTTCTTC.

This clonotype has a count of ten or more. The chain couples TRBV9 to TRBJ2-1; D is uncertain. V was cut by 0 bases and J by 8 bases, with 9 bases left in between. This CDR3 is 13 amino acids long. The germline CDR1 and CDR2 sequences are SGDLS and YYNGEE. CDR3 loop: CASSVGPWYEQFF. CDR3 in DNA: TGTGCCAGCAGCGTAGGTCCCTGGTATGAGCAGTTCTTC.

This clonotype has only one observation. At one boundary the junction diverges from the germline segment, which might be a read error. This chain links TRBV4-1 with TRBJ2-5; 8 bases line up with TRBD2. CDR1 is MGHRA, CDR2 YSYEKL, per germline. The CDR3 consists of 15 residues. CDR3 sequence reads: CASSQVVAGGPTQYF. In DNA form, the CDR3 reads TGTGCCAGCAGCCAAGTCGTGGCGGGGGGCCCGACCCAGTACTTC.

CDR3 bases: TGTGCCAGCAGCTTTTACGGGACAAGCACAGATACGCAGTATTTT. This encodes CASSFYGTSTDTQYF. The J gene is TRBJ2-3, the V gene TRBV7-9; D possibly corresponds to TRBD1 (6 bases). Trimming cost V 3 bases and J 0 bases, with 10 bases left between them. Per germline, CDR1 SEHNR and CDR2 FQNEAQ (reference sequence). This CDR3 comprises 15 residues.